This TCR beta chain is drawn from a study of blood T cell repertoires in COVID-19 (dated by TCRdb to 2019 to 2021). Background on the whole study: Samples from collaborators originated in the United States, Italy and Spain and spanned both the acute and convalescent phases of COVID-19. Where available, HLA class I and class II types were taken from metadata supplied by the sample provider and were not determined by assay-based typing. The material from the prospective study consisted of cDNA or gDNA derived from T cells, B-cell-depleted T cells, or PBMCs. Sample metadata almost always included a de-identified subject ID, COVID-19 status, age in years and sex. The dataset comprised deeply sampled blood TCRbeta repertoires from subjects exposed to, actively infected with, or recovered from COVID-19. Samples came from the ongoing ImmuneRACE study (first 160 participants) plus 1,254 subjects from 6 global collaborators. The repertoires were made available in a free public database intended to serve as a resource for research on the immune response to SARS-CoV-2.

One collaborating source in Seattle enrolled patients during active infection and followed them longitudinally through the course of disease. Collaborating institutions collected whole blood in K2EDTA tubes following their own protocols. For TCRbeta analysis, collaborators shipped samples as frozen whole blood, isolated PBMCs, or DNA extracted from either of those sample types. About this clone: No cognate antigen has been identified for it. Base qualities are not provided; no much larger clone lies one nucleotide away.

V is pruned by 2 bases and J by 3 bases, leaving 1 base of the junction without a gene match. The germline V gene (reference sequence) supplies CDR1 SEHNR and CDR2 FQNEAQ. From cysteine to phenylalanine, the CDR3 is 13 amino acids long. Here the CDR3 DNA is all that survives: 39 bases in frame from base 1. The immunoSEQ Assay, a bias-controlled multiplex PCR, was used to amplify TCRbeta CDR3 regions from genomic DNA. From the authors' description of their analysis: The number of nucleated cells in each sample was estimated by amplification of reference gene primers within the assay. To quantify the absolute abundance of each unique TCRbeta CDR3 rearrangement, sequence reads were collapsed and filtered. Productive Simpson clonality was computed per sample as the square root of Simpson's diversity index over productive rearrangements. TCRdb's version of the immuneACCESS table is confined to in-frame rearrangements and falls short of the full clone set. An unresolved V gene accounts for under half of the shortfall where checked; the remainder is of unknown origin. V and J calls and clone size are copied from that table; D and trimming were computed from the DNA. For this sample there are almost 300,000 clones; over 85% appear just once. Around 10% of the sample rests with the top ten.

Here is what the overall study found, with its caveats: Clinical and demographic metadata were provided uncurated, with the amount varying by source and participant.

This TCR was recovered from a woman aged 30 to 39 with COVID-19, enrolled during active disease. The chain is assembled from TRBV7-9 and TRBJ2-7, with TRBD1 identical over 7 junction bases. The specimen was peripheral blood. Here is the DNA: TGTGCCAGCAGCTTATCAGGGGGCTACGAGCAGTACTTC. It translates to CASSLSGGYEQYF.